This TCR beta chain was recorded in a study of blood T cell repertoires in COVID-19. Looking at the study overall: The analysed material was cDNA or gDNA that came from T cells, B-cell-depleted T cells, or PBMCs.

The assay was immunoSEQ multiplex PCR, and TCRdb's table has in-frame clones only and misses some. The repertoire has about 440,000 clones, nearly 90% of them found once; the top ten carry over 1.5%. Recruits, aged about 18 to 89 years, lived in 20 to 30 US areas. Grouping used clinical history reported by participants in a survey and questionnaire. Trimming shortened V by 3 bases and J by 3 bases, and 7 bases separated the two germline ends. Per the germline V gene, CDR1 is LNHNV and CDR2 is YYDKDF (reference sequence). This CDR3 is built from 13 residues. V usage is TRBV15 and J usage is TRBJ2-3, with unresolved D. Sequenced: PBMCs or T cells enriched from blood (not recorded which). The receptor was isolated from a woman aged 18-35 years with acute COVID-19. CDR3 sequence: CATSSRLTDTQYF. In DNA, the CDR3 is TGTGCCACCAGCAGTAGATTGACAGATACGCAGTATTTT.